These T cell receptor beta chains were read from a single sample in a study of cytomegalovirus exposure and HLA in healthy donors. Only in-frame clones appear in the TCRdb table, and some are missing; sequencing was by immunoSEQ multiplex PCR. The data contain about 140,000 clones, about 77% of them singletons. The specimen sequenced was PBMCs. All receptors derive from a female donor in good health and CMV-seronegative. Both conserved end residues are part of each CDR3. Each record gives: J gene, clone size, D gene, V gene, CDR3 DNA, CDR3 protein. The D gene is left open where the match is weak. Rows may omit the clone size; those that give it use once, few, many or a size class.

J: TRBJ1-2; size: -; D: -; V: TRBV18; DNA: TGTGCCAGCTCACCACTCGGAGATGGCTACACCTTC; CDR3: CASSPLGDGYTF
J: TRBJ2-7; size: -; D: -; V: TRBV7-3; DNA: TGTGCCAGCAGCCCAGGACAGACGGGCTACGAGCAGTACTTC; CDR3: CASSPGQTGYEQYF
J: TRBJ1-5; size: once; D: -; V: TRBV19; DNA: TGTGCCAGTAGTCTGAAGGACTATCAGCCCCAGCATTTT; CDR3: CASSLKDYQPQHF
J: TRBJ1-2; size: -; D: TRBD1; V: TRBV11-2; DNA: TGTGCCAGCAGCTTAGCAGGGGGCCTTGGCTACACCTTC; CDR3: CASSLAGGLGYTF
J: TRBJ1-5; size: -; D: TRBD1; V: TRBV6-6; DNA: TGTGCCAGCAGTCGAACAGGGGGCTCTCAGCCCCAGCATTTT; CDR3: CASSRTGGSQPQHF
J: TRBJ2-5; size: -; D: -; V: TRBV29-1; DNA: TGCAGCGTTGAAGGAGTAGGGGCAGGCGAAAGGGCCCAGTACTTC; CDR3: CSVEGVGAGERAQYF
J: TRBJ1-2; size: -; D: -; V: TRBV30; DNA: TGTGCCTGGAGCGTCCCCCCACAACTAAGCGGTAACTATGGCTACACCTTC; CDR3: CAWSVPPQLSGNYGYTF
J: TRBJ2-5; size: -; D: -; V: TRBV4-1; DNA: TGCGCCAGCAGCCAAGATTCGTCAGGGTATGGAGAGACCCAGTACTTC; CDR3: CASSQDSSGYGETQYF
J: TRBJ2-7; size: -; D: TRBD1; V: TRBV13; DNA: TGTGCCAGCCGTTTTCATTCGGGACAGAAGACTTACGAGCAGTACTTC; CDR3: CASRFHSGQKTYEQYF
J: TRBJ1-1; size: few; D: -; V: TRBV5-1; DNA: TGCGCCAGCAGCTTGGCCCCTGACTCCGTTACTGAAGCTTTCTTT; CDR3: CASSLAPDSVTEAFF
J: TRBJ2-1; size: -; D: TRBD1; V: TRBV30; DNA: TGTGCCTGGAGTTGGGGACAGGGCTACAATGAGCAGTTCTTC; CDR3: CAWSWGQGYNEQFF
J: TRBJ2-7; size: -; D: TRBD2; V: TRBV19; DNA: TGTGCCAGTAGTATGGGGACTAGCACCTCCCACGAGCAGTACTTC; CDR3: CASSMGTSTSHEQYF
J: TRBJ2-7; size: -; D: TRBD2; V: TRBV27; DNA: TGTGCCAGCAGTTCCCGACTAGCGGGAGGGAGGGATTCCTACGAGCAGTACTTC; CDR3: CASSSRLAGGRDSYEQYF
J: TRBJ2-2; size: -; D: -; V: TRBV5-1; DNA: TGCGCCAGCGGGCGGGACACCGGGGAGCTGTTTTTT; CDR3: CASGRDTGELFF
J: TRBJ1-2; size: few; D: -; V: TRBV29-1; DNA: TGCAGCGGATGGGGGGGGAACTATGGCTACACCTTC; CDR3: CSGWGGNYGYTF
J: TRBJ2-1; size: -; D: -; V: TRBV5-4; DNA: TGTGCCAGCAGCTTGGGAGGAAGCAATGAGCAGTTCTTC; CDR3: CASSLGGSNEQFF
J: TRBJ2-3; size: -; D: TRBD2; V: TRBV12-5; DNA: TGTGCTAGTGGCCGGAGGTCTAGCGGGGGATTTACAGATACGCAGTATTTT; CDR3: CASGRRSSGGFTDTQYF
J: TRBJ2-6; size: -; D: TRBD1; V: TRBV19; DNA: TGTGCCAGTAGTACCCGGGACAGGGGGCGGGTTGGGGCCAACGTCCTGACTTTC; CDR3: CASSTRDRGRVGANVLTF
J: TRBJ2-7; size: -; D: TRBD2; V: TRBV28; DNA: TGTGCCAGCAGCGGGAGGACGTACGAGCAGTACTTC; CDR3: CASSGRTYEQYF
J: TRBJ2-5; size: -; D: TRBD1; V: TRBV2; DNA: TGTGCCAGCAGTGCGACGACAGGGGCCCCAGAGACCCAGTACTTC; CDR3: CASSATTGAPETQYF
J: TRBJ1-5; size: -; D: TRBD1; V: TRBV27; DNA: TGTGCCAGCAGCCTGACAGGGGAAGGCAATCAGCCCCAGCATTTT; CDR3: CASSLTGEGNQPQHF
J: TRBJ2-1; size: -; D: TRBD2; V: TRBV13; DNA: TGTGCCAGCAGTGAAGGCTTAGCGGGGAGTAGGTACAATGAGCAGTTCTTC; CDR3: CASSEGLAGSRYNEQFF
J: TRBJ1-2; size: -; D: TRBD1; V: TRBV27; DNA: TGTGCCAGCAGTAGCCGGGACAGGGTGTATGGCTACACCTTC; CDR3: CASSSRDRVYGYTF
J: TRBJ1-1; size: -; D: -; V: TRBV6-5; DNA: TGTGCCAGCAACTTACGTGAGGATATGAACACTGAAGCTTTCTTT; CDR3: CASNLREDMNTEAFF
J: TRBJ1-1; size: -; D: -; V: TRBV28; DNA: TGTGCCAGCAGACCGGGGGGCGCCGCGTACACTGAAGCTTTCTTT; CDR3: CASRPGGAAYTEAFF
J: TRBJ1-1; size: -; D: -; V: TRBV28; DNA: TGTGCCAGCAGTTTTAGGGGAAACACTGAAGCTTTCTTT; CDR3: CASSFRGNTEAFF
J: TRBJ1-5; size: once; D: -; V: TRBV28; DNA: TGTGCCAGCAGTCCTAGGGGGGGCCTACAGGGATACCATCAGCCCCAGCATTTT; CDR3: CASSPRGGLQGYHQPQHF
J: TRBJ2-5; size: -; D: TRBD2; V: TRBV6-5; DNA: TGTGCCAGCGCCGACGCGGGGGGCACGGAGACCCAGTACTTC; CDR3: CASADAGGTETQYF
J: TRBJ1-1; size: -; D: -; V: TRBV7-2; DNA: TGTGCCAGCAGCGCGTACACTGAAGCTTTCTTT; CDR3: CASSAYTEAFF
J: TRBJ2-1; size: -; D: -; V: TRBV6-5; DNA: TGTGCCAGCAGTTACGAGCCGGGTAGCTCCTACAATGAGCAGTTCTTC; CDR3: CASSYEPGSSYNEQFF
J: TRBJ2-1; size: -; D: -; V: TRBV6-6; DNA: TGTGCCAGCAGCCACGGAGGTGAGCAGTTCTTC; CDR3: CASSHGGEQFF
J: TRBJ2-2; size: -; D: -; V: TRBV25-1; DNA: TGTGCCACAGCAGTCGGGACCGGGGAGCTGTTTTTT; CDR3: CATAVGTGELFF
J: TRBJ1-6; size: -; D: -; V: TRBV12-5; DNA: TGTGCTAGTGGTTTGGTAGGCAGGGGTGATTCACCCCTCCACTTT; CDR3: CASGLVGRGDSPLHF
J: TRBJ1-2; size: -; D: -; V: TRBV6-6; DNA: TGTGCCATAACCACAGGGACCGGTAACTATGGCTACACCTTC; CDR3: CAITTGTGNYGYTF
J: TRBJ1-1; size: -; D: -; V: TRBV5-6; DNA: TGTGCCAGCAGTGTCCGGGGATCCAGGGGAGCTTTCTTT; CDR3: CASSVRGSRGAFF
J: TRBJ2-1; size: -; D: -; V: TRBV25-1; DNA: TGTGCCAGCAGTGATTACTACTACAATGAGCAGTTCTTC; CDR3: CASSDYYYNEQFF
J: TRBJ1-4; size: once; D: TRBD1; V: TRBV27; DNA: TGTGCCAGCAAAAGGACAGGGGCTAATGAAAAACTGTTTTTT; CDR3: CASKRTGANEKLFF
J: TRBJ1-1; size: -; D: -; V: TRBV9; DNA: TGTGCCAGCAGCGTAGCTAGTTCCGGGGAGAACACTGAAGCTTTCTTT; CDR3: CASSVASSGENTEAFF
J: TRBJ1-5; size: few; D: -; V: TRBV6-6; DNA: TGTGCCAGCAGTACCCGGGGGACCCAGCAGCCCCAGCATTTT; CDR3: CASSTRGTQQPQHF
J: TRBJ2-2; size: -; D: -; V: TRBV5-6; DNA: TGTGCCAGCAGCTCGGTCGGGGAGCTGTTTTTT; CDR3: CASSSVGELFF
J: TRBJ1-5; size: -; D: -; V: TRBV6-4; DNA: TGTGCCAGCAGTGTAAGGGAGGATCAGCCCCAGCATTTT; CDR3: CASSVREDQPQHF
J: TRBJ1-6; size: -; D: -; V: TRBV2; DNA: TGTGCCAGCAGTGAAGTCAGGGGCAATTCACCCCTCCACTTT; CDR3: CASSEVRGNSPLHF
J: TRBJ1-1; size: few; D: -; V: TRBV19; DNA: TGTGCCAGTAGTCCCCGAGGAGTGAACACTGAAGCTTTCTTT; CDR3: CASSPRGVNTEAFF
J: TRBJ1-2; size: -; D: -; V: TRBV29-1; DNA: TGCAGCGTAACAGAAAACTATGGCTACACCTTC; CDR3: CSVTENYGYTF
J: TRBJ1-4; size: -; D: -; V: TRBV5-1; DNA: TGCGCCAGCAGCTTGGAGGGGGGGTTGTCTGAAAAACTGTTTTTT; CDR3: CASSLEGGLSEKLFF
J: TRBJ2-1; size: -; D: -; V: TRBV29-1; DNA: TGCAGCGTTGAAGGTTTAATCGATGAGCAGTTCTTC; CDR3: CSVEGLIDEQFF
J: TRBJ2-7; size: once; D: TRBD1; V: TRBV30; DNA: TGTGCCTGCCGAAGGACAGGCTACGAGCAGTACTTC; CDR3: CACRRTGYEQYF
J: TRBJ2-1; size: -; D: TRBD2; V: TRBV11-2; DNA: TGTGCCAGCAGCTTAGGACTAGCGGGGTACAATGAGCAGTTCTTC; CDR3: CASSLGLAGYNEQFF
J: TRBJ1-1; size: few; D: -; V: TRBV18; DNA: TGTGCCAGCTCACCACGAGAGGACACTGAAGCTTTCTTT; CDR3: CASSPREDTEAFF
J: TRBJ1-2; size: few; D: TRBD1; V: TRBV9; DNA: TGTGCCAGCAGCGCCGGGACAGGACAGGGGTTTATTTATGGCTACACCTTC; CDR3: CASSAGTGQGFIYGYTF
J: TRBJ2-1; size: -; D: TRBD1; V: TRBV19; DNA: TGTGCCAGTAGTCTCCCGGGACAGTACAATGAGCAGTTCTTC; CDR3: CASSLPGQYNEQFF
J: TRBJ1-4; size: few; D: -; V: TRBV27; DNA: TGTGCCAGCAGTTTAATGGCGGGAGAAAAACTGTTTTTT; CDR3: CASSLMAGEKLFF
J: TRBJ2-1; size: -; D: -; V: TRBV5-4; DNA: TGTGCCAGCAGCTCGACCCCATTCCGTAGGAGCAATGAGCAGTTCTTC; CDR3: CASSSTPFRRSNEQFF
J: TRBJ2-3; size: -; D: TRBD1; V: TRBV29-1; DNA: TGCAGCGTTGATAGGAGCAGGGGGCGGGCAGATACGCAGTATTTT; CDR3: CSVDRSRGRADTQYF
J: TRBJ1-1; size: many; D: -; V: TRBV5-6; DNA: TGTGCCAGCAGCCTATATCGGGGAGCTGAAGCTTTCTTT; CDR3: CASSLYRGAEAFF
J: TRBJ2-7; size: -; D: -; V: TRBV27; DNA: TGTGCCAGCAGTGCCTCCAACGAGCAGTACTTC; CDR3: CASSASNEQYF
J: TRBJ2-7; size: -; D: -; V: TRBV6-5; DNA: TGTGCCAGCCGGCGGGGCACTTACGAGCAGTACTTC; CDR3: CASRRGTYEQYF